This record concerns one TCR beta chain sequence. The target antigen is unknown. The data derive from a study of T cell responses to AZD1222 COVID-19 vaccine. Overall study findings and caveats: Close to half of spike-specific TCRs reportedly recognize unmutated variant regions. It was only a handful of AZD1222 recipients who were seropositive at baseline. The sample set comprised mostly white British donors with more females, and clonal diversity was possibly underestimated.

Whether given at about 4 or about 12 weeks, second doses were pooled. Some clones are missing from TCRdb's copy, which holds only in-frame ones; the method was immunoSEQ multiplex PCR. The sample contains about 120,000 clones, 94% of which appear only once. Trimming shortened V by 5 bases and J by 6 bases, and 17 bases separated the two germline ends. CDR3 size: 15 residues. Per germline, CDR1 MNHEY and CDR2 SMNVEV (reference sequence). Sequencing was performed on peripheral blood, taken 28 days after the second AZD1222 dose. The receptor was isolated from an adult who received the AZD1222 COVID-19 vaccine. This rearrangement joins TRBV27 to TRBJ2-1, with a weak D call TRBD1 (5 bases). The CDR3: CASSPHPTVLNEQFF. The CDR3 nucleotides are TGTGCCAGCAGTCCCCATCCGACAGTCCTCAATGAGCAGTTCTTC.